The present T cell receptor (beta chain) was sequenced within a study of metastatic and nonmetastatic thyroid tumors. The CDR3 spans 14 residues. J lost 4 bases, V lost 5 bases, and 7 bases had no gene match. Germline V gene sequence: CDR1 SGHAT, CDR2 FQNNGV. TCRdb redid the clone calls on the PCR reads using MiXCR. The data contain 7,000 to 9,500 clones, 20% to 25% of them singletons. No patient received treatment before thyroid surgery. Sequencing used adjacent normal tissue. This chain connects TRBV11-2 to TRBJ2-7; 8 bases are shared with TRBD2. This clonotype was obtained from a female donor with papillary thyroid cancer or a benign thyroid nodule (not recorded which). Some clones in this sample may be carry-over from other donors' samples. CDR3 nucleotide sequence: TGTGCCAGCAGCCCCGGGAGGGGGGTATACGAGCAGTACTTC. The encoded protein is CASSPGRGVYEQYF.